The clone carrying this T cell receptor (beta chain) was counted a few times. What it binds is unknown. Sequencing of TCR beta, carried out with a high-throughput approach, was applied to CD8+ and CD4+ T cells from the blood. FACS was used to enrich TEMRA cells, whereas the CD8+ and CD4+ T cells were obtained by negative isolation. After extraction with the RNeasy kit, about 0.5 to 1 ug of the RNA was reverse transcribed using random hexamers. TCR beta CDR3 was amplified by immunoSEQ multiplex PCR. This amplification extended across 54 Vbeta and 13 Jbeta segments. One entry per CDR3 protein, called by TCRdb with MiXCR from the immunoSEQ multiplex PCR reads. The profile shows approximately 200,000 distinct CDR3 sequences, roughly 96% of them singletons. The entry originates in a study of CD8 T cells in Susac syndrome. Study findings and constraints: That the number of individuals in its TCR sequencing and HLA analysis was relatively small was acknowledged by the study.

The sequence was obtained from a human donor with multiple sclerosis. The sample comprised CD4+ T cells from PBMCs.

The CDR3 loop reads CASSLGQGGSYEQYF. The DNA for the CDR3 is TGTGCCAGCAGCTTGGGACAGGGAGGTTCCTACGAGCAGTACTTC. The chain couples TRBV12-3 or TRBV12-4 to TRBJ2-7; 9 bases agree with TRBD1. The CDR3 contains 15 residues. With 6 bases clipped from V and 1 base from J, the junction kept 7 bases outside the gene matches.